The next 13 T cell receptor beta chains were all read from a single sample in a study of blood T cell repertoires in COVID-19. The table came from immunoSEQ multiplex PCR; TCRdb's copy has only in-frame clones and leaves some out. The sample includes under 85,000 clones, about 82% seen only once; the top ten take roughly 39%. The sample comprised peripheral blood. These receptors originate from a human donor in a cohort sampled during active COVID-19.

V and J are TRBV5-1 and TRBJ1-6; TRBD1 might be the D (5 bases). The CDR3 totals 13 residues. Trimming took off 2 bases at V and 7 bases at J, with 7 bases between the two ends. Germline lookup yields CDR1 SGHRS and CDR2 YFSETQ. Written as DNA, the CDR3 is TGCGCCAGCAGCTTAGGACAAAATTCACCCCTCCACTTT. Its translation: CASSLGQNSPLHF.

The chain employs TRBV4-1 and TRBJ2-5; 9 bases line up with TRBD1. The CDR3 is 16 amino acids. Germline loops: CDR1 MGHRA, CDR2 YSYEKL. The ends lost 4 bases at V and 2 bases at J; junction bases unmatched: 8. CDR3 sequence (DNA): TGCGCCAGCAGCCTTCGGACAGGGGAACCTCAAGAGACCCAGTACTTC. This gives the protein CASSLRTGEPQETQYF.

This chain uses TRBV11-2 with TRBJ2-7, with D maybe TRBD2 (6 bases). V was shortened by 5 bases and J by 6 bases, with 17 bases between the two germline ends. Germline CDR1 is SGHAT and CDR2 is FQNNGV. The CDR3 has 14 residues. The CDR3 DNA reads TGTGCCAGCAGCGGAGGGGTCCTCGCGGCCGAGCAGTACTTC. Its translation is CASSGGVLAAEQYF. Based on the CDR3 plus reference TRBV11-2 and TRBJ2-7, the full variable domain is EAGVAQSPRYKIIEKRQSVAFWCNPISGHATLYWYQQILGQGPKLLIQFQNNGVVDDSQLPKDRFSAERLKGVDSTLKIQPAKLEDSAVYLCASSGGVLAAEQYFGPGTRLTVT.

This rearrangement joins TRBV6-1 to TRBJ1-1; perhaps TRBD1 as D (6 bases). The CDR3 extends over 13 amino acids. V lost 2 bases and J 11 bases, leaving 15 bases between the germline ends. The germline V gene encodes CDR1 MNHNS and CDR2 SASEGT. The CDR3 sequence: CASSESPTRGAFF. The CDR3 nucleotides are TGTGCCAGCAGTGAATCTCCTACGAGGGGGGCTTTCTTT.

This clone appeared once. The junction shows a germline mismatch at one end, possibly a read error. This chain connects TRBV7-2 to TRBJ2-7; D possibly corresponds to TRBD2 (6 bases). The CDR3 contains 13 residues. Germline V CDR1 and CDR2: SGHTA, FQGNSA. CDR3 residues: CASNFRRGGRADF. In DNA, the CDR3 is TGTGCCAGCAACTTTCGGCGGGGCGGACGAGCCGACTTC.

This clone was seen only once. CDR3 sequence (DNA): TGTGCCAGCAGTGAAGAGTTGGGGAGGACTTCACTGTTTTTT. It is translated as CASSEELGRTSLFF. The chain is built from TRBV2 and TRBJ1-4; the D is unclear. The V and J ends lost 1 base and 13 bases respectively, with 16 bases between them. Looked up from germline, CDR1 is SNHLY and CDR2 is FYNNEI. This CDR3 comprises 14 residues.

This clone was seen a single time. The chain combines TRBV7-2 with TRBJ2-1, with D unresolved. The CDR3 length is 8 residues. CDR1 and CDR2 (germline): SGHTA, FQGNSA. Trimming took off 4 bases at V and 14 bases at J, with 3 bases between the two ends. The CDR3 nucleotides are TGTGCCAGCAGCTCGGAGTTCTTC. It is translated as CASSSEFF.

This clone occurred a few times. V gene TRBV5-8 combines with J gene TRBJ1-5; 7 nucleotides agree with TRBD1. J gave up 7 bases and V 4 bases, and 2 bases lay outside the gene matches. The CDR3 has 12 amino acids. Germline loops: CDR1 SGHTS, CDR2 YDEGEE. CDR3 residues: CASSPTGQPQHF. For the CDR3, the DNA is TGTGCCAGCAGCCCGACAGGGCAGCCCCAGCATTTT.

In DNA form, the CDR3 reads TGTGCCAGCCGTCCTCGCGGGACGGCCAATGGCTACACCTTC. Translating it yields CASRPRGTANGYTF. V is TRBV2 and J is TRBJ1-2; D perhaps matches TRBD1 (5 bases). In germline, CDR1 is SNHLY, CDR2 FYNNEI. The CDR3 is 14 amino acids. V was shortened by 8 bases and J by 6 bases, with 19 bases between the two germline ends.

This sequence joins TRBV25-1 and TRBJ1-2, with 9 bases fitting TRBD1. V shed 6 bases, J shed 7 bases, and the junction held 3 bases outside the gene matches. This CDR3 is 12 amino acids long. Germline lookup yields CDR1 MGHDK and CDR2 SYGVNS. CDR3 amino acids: CASSGTGLGYTF. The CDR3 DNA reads TGTGCCAGCAGCGGGACAGGGCTTGGCTACACCTTC.

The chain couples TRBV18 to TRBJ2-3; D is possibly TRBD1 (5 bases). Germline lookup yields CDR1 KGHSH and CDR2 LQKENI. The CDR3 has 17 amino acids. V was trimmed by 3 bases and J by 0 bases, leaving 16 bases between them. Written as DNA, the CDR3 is TGTGCCAGCTCACCTAATTTGCTGGGGCCGAGCACAGATACGCAGTATTTT. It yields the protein CASSPNLLGPSTDTQYF.

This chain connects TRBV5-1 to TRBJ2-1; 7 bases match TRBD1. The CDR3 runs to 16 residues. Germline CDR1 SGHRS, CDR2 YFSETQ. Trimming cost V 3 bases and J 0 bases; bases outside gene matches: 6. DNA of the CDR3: TGCGCCAGCAGCTCAACAGGGGATAGCTCCTACAATGAGCAGTTCTTC. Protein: CASSSTGDSSYNEQFF.

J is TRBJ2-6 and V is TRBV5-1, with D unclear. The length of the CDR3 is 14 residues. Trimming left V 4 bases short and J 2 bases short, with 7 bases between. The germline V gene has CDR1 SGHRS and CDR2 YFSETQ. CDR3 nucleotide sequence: TGCGCCAGCAGCGTAGAGACTGGGGCCAACGTCCTGACTTTC. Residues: CASSVETGANVLTF.